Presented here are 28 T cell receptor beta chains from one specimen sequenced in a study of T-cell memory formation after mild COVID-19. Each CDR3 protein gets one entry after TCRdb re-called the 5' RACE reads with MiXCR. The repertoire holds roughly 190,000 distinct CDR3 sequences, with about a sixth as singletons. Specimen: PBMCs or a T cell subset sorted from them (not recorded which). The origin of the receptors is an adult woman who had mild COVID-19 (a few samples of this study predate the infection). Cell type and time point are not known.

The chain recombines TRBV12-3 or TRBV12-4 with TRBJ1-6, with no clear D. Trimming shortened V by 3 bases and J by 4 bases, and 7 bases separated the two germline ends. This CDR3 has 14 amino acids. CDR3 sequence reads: CASSFRSYNSPLHF. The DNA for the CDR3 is TGTGCCAGCAGTTTCCGCAGTTATAATTCACCCCTCCACTTT.

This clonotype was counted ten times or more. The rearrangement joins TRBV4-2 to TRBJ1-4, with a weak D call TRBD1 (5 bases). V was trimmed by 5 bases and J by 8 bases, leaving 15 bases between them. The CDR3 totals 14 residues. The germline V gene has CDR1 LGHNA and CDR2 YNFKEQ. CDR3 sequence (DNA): TGTGCCAGCAGCTTTCGCAGGGACGAGGAAAAACTGTTTTTT. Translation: CASSFRRDEEKLFF.

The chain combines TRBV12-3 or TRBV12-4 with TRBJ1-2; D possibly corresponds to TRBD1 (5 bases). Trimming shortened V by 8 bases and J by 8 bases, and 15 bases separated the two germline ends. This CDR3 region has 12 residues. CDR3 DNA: TGTGCCAGCGCCGGGGCAGGCTGGGGCTACACCTTC. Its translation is CASAGAGWGYTF.

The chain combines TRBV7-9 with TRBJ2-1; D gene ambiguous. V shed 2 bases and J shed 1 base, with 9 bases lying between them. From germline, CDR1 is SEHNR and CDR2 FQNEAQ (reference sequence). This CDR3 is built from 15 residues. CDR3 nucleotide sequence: TGTGCCAGCAGCTTATTAATGCGGTCCTACAATGAGCAGTTCTTC. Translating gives CASSLLMRSYNEQFF.

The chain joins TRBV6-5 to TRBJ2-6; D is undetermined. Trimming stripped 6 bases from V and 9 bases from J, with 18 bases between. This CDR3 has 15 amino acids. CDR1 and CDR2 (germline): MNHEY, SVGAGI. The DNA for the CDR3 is TGTGCCAGCAGACTATTCCTTAAGGGTGTCAACGTCCTGACTTTC. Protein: CASRLFLKGVNVLTF.

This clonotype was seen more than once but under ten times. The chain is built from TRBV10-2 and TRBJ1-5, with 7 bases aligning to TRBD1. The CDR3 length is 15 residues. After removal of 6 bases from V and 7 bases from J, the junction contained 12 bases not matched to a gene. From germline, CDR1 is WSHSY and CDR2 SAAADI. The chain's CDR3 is CASRGDGQGGQPQHF. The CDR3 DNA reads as TGCGCCAGCAGGGGTGACGGGCAGGGGGGCCAGCCCCAGCATTTT.

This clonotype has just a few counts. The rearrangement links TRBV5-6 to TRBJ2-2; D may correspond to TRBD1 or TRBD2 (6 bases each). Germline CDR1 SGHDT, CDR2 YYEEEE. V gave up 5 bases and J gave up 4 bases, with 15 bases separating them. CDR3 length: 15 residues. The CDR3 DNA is TGTGCCAGCAGTTCCGCGGGACATTTCACCGGGGAGCTGTTTTTT. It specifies CASSSAGHFTGELFF.

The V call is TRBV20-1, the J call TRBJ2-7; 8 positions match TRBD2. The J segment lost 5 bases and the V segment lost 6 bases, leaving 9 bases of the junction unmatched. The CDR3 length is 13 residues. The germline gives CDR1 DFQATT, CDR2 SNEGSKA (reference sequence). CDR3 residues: CSARTGRADEQYF. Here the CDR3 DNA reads TGCAGTGCCCGAACCGGGAGGGCCGACGAGCAGTACTTC.

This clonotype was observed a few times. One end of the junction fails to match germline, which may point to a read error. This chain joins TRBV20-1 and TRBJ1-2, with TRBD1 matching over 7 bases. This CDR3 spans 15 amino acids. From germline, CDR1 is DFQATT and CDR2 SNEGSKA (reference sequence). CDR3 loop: CSARGSTGALYGYTF. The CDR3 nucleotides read TGCAGTGCGAGAGGAAGTACAGGGGCGCTGTATGGCTACACCTTC.

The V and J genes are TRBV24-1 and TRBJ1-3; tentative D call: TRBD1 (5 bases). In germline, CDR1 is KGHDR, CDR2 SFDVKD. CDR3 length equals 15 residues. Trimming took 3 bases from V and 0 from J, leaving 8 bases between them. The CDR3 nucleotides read TGTGCCACCAGTGATGCAGGGCGCTCTGGAAACACCATATATTTT. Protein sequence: CATSDAGRSGNTIYF.

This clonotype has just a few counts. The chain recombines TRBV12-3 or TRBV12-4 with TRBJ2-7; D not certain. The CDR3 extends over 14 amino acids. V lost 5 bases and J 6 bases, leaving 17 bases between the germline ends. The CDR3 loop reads CASSPRAQDREQYF. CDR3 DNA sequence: TGTGCCAGCAGTCCCCGGGCCCAGGATCGCGAGCAGTACTTC.

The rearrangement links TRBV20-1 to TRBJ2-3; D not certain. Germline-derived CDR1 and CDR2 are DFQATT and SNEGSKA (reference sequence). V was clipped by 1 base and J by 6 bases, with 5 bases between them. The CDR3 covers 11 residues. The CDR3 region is CSARVRDTQYF. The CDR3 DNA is TGCAGTGCTAGAGTCAGGGATACGCAGTATTTT.

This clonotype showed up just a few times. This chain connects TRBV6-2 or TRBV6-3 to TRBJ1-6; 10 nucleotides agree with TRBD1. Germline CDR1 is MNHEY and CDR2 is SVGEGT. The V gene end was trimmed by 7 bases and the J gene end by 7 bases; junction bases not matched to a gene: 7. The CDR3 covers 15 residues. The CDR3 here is CASTRTGGRNSPLHF. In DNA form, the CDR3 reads TGTGCCAGCACAAGGACAGGGGGTCGAAATTCACCCCTCCACTTT.

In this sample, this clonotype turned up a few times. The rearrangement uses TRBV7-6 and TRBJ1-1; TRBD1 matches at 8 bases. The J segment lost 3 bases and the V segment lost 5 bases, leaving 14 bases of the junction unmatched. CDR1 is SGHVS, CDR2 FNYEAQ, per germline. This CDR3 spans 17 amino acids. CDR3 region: CASSPILLGQGHTEAFF. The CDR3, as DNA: TGTGCCAGCAGCCCAATCCTCCTTGGACAGGGTCACACTGAAGCTTTCTTT.

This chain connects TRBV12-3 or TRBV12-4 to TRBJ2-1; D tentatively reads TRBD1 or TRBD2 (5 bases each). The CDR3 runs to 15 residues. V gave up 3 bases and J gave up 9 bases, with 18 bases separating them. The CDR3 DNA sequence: TGTGCCAGCAGTTTTCAGCTAGACCTGAGGGGTGAGCAGTTCTTC. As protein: CASSFQLDLRGEQFF.

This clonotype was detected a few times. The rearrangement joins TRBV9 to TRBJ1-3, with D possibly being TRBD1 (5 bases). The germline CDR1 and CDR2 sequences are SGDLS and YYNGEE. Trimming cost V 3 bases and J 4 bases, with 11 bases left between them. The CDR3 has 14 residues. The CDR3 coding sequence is TGTGCCAGCAGCGGACGGGACCGCGGAAACACCATATATTTT. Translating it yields CASSGRDRGNTIYF.

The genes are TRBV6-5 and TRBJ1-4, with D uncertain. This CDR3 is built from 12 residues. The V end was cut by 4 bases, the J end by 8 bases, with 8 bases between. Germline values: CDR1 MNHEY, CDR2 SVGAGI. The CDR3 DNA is TGTGCCAGCAGTTCCCCCTCGGAAAAACTGTTTTTT. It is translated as CASSSPSEKLFF.

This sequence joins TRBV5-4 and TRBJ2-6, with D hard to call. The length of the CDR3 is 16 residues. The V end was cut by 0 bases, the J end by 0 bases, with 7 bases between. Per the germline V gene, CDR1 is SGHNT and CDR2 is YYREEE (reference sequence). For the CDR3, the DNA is TGTGCCAGCAGCTTGGTTCAGCACTCTGGGGCCAACGTCCTGACTTTC. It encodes CASSLVQHSGANVLTF.

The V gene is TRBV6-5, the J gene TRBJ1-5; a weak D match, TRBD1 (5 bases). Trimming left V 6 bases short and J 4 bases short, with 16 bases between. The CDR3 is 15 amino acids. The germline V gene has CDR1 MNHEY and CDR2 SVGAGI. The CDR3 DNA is TGTGCCAGCAGCTCGGTCTTTAGGGGTAATCAGCCCCAGCATTTT. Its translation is CASSSVFRGNQPQHF.

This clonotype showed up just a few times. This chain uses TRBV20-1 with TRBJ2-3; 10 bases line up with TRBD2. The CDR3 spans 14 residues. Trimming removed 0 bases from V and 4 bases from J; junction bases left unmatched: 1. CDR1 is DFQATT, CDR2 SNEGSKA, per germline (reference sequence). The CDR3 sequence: CSARDSGGPDTQYF. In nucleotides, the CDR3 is TGCAGTGCTAGAGATAGCGGGGGGCCAGATACGCAGTATTTT.

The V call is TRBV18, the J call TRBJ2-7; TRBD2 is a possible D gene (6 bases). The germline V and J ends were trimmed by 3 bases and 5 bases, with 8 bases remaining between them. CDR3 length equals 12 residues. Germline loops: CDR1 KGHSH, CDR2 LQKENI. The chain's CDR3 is CASSPSGDEQYF. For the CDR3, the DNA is TGTGCCAGCTCACCCTCGGGAGACGAGCAGTACTTC.

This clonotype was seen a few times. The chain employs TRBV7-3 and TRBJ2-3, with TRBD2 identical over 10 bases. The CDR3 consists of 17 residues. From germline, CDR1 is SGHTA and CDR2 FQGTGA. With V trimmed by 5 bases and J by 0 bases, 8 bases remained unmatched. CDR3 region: CASSLSASGGSTDTQYF. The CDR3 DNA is TGTGCCAGCAGCCTATCAGCTAGCGGGGGAAGCACAGATACGCAGTATTTT.

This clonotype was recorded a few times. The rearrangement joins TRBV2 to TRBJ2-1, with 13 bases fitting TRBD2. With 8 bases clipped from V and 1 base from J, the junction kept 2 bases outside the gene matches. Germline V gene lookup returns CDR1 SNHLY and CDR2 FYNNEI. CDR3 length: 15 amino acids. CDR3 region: CASGTSGISYNEQFF. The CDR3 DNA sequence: TGTGCCAGCGGGACTAGCGGGATATCCTACAATGAGCAGTTCTTC.

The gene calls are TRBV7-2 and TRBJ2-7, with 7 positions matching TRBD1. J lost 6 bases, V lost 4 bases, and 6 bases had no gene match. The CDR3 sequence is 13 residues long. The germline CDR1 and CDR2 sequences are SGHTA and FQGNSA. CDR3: CASSSRQGTEQYF. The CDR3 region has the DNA TGTGCCAGCAGCTCCCGACAGGGAACCGAGCAGTACTTC.

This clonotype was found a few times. In DNA form, the CDR3 reads TGTGCCAGCAGCATGGGACAGGGCTACTCCTACGAGCAGTACTTC. It codes for CASSMGQGYSYEQYF. The rearrangement links TRBV12-3 or TRBV12-4 to TRBJ2-7; the match to TRBD1 covers 9 bases. The CDR3 length is 15 residues. The junction had 6 bases not matched to a gene; V was cut back by 6 bases and J by 0 bases.

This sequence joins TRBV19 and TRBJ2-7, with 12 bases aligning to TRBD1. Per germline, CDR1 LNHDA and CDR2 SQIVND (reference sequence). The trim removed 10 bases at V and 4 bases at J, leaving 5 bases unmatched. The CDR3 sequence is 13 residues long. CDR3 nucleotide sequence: TGTGCCACTTGGGACAGGGGGCAGTACGAGCAGTACTTC. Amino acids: CATWDRGQYEQYF.

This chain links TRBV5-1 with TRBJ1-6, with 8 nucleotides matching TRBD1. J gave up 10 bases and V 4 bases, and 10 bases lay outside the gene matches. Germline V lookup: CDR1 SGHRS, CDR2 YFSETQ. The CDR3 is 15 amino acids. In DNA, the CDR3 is TGCGCCAGCAGCGATGGAGGACAGGGTCGATCACCCCTCCACTTT. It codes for CASSDGGQGRSPLHF.

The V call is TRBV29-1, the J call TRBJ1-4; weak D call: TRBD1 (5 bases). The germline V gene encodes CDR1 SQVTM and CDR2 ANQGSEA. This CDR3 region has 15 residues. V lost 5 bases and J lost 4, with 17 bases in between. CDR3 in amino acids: CSVSGGTGRNEKLFF. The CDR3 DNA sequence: TGCAGCGTTTCCGGGGGGACCGGCCGTAATGAAAAACTGTTTTTT.